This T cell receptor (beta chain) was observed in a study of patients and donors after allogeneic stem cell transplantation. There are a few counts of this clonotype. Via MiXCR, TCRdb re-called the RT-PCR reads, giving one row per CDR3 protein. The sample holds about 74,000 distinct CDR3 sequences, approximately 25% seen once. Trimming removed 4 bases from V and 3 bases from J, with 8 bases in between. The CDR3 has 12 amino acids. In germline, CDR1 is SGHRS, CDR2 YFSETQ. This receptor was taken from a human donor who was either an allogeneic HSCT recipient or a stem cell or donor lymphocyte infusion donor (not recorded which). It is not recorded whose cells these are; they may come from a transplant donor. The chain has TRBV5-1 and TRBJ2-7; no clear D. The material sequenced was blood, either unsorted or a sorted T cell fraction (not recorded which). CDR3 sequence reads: CASSNSGYEQYF. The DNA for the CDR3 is TGCGCCAGCAGCAACTCAGGCTACGAGCAGTACTTC.